This T cell receptor beta chain derives from a study of cytomegalovirus exposure and HLA in healthy donors. Nominally healthy donors provided the samples, though records likely missed some immune exposures. PCR involved 60 Vbeta and 13 Jbeta primers. Assay used: immunoSEQ multiplex PCR; TCRdb lists only in-frame clones, some missing. The sample has 150,000 to 200,000 clones, more than 75% seen once. Findings and caveats of the study: TCR beta chains numbering 164 were designated cytomegalovirus-associated. Productive rates of about 90% or about 30% were seen for most TCR beta V segments in an earlier analysis.

As regards this clone: Its antigen is not known.

The sequenced sample was PBMCs. This receptor was identified in a girl aged 2-10 years in good health and CMV-seropositive.

DNA of the CDR3: TGTGCCAGCAGCGAACTAGCGGGGTTCTTTGCGGAGACCCAGTACTTC. Translation gives CASSELAGFFAETQYF. The chain carries TRBV11-2 and TRBJ2-5; the match to TRBD2 covers 10 bases. Looked up from germline, CDR1 is SGHAT and CDR2 is FQNNGV. The length of the CDR3 is 16 residues. V shed 5 bases and J 5 bases; nucleotides not matched to a gene: 11.